This record concerns one T cell receptor (beta chain) sequence. Its antigen is still unknown. Base qualities are not recorded, but no much larger clone differs from it by a single base. The cohort comprised around 700 healthy bone marrow donors. At the time of sampling, every cohort member was nominally healthy, though immune exposures that went unrecorded were likely present. The donor tested CMV seronegative, placing the donor among the 350 to 400 seronegative members of the cohort. Each donor provided a peripheral blood sample, and peripheral blood mononuclear cells were used for TCR beta sequencing. The Qiagen DNeasy Blood Extraction Kit was used to extract genomic DNA from the blood cell samples. This record comes from a study of cytomegalovirus exposure and HLA in healthy donors (dated 2017 in TCRdb). Regarding the complete study: An earlier analysis of around 600 of the donors reported about 250 Gb of sequence data and about 100 million unique TCR beta sequences from about 179 million T cells. Approximately 300 gigabases of sequencing data and around 90 million unique TCR sequences made up an early release that covered roughly 670 HLA-typed donors. Of the approximately 400 genotyped donors, about 84% fell in the genetic ancestry cluster associated with self-reported Caucasian donors. The aim of the study was to test whether cataloging public T cell receptors could identify signatures of past pathogen exposure. Using immunosequencing, the study profiled T cell repertoires from about 610 subjects and related those repertoires to cytomegalovirus serostatus. A separate validation cohort of more than 100 different subjects was used in addition to the roughly 700-subject first cohort. High-throughput TCR immunosequencing, statistical association of individual TCRs with disease status, and machine learning were combined to predict cytomegalovirus infection status. A later analysis re-analyzed previously published TCR beta repertoires from roughly 630 donors and added high-resolution HLA genotyping to study TCR occurrence patterns. In the later analysis, no new phenotypic data were used to find candidate immune exposures; instead, reliance was placed on TCR beta sequences and their occurrence across donors. An earlier analysis of roughly 580 of the donors used high-throughput TCR beta sequencing to judge whether each TCR beta V gene segment behaved as functional or pseudogenic. Donor age, sex, ethnicity and CMV serostatus were collected together with the repertoire data. A later genetic analysis used genome-wide SNP genotypes for about 60% of the roughly 670 donors, treating that subset as a discovery cohort. Every discovery cohort repertoire had been produced on one sequencing platform. Both class I and class II loci were covered by HLA typing, at four-digit resolution. The number of donors typed differed by locus, with 629-630 for A, B, C, DRB1 and DQB1, over 500 for DQA1, 606 for DPA1, and under 490 for DPB1. Because of strong linkage in the cohort, 4 to 6 DR-DQ haplotypes were treated as single units for association and clustering. Among 350 to 400 genotyped donors of the cohort, an average of roughly 240,000 unique TCR beta nucleotide sequences were sequenced per donor, roughly 18% of them non-productive.

The library was generated by the immunoSEQ multiplex PCR assay. For the multiplex PCR, a mixture combining 60 forward primers for TCR Vbeta segments and 13 reverse primers for TCR Jbeta segments was used. Amplification of the CDR3 region of rearranged TCR beta genes was performed with a multiplex PCR assay on genomic DNA. On the Illumina HiSeq System, the amplified TCR beta libraries were sequenced as 87-base-pair reads. Under the source paper's analysis protocol: Across the roughly 600 repertoires, a later analysis counted some 81 million unique TCR beta chains, roughly 11 million of which were shared by at least two donors. A nearest-neighbor algorithm error-corrected the raw reads and collapsed the reads into unique sequences, merging closely related sequences to remove PCR and sequencing errors. To assign V, D and J gene segments, CDR3 sequences were aligned to IMGT reference sequences. Each retained sequence needed at least a six-nucleotide match to both a V gene segment and a J gene segment. A rearrangement counted as productive if the CDR3 had no stop codons and remained in frame with V and J, and every other rearrangement counted as non-productive. CDR3 was defined by IMGT convention, running from the second conserved V-encoded cysteine to the conserved J-encoded phenylalanine. The earlier analysis of 500 to 600 of the donors excluded sequences that lacked an unambiguous match to a single V gene segment. An earlier analysis of a few hundred of the donors classified V segments as functional when productive rearrangements were above 56.7% and as segregating when the standard deviation between donors was above 5%. A statistical classification framework was built to diagnose cytomegalovirus status from the catalog of TCR beta chain sequences. V and J gene assignment, in a later analysis, came from comparing TCR nucleotide sequences with IMGT/GENE-DB human TR gene sequences. In a later analysis, CDR3 sequences and most-parsimonious VDJ recombination scenarios were assigned using the TCRdist pipeline. In a later analysis, each TCR beta chain was defined by its CDR3 amino acid sequence together with its V-gene family, and reads without a unique V-gene family were excluded. A later analysis removed 450 to 600 highly shared, low-generation-probability nucleotide sequences to deal with suspected cross-contamination and a sequencing artifact. In a later analysis, a clonal expansion index for each public chain was calculated from normalized within-repertoire ranks of inferred template counts. A later analysis computed generation probabilities with a VDJ recombination model fitted to out-of-frame rearrangements, and checked the results against IGoR. Hypergeometric tests were used in a later analysis to score TCR-TCR, TCR-HLA and TCR-CMV co-occurrence, with a repertoire-size bias correction applied to the TCR pairs. A later analysis estimated false discovery rates by permuting HLA or CMV assignments 20 times. A later analysis grouped co-occurring TCRs with DBSCAN, adding TCRdist sequence similarity when clustering within HLA-allele-positive subsets. Co-occurrence clustering excluded repertoires with fewer than 30,000 or more than 120,000 public chains, plus five with anomalous nucleotide sharing. In TCRdb, the immuneACCESS table is reduced to in-frame sequences with V and J assigned. These tables do not hold every clone; where another copy was compared, an unresolved V gene accounts for under half, and the others remain unexplained. That table gives V, J and clone size, and the DNA gave D and trimming. A total of more than 90,000 clones appear in this sample, roughly 80% of them only once. The ten largest clonotypes hold around 0.76% of the sample.

There are 14 amino acids in the CDR3, from cysteine to phenylalanine inclusive. The DNA shown is the 42-base CDR3, in frame from base 1. CDR1 and CDR2 (SGHTA, FQGNSA) derive from the germline V gene. V is cut by 3 bases and J by 1 base, and the space between the germline ends is 9 bases. What the study reported, not specific to this receptor: Because some donors lacked HLA typing at each locus, the association tests relied only on the typed subset. The sequencing pipeline was judged likely to have produced a cluster of highly shared sequence variants as a technical artifact. In a later analysis, several top co-occurrence clusters were reported to appear linked to parvovirus B19, influenza, CMV and Epstein-Barr virus. Correlated functional status among segregating V segments might reflect linkage disequilibrium, but an unknown experimental factor could not be ruled out. In a later analysis, the rate of TCR association differed among HLA loci, with DRB1 alleles having the most associated TCRs and HLA-C alleles having the fewest. The authors suggested that the approach could potentially be generalized to other disease states and immunological phenotypes. Most CMV-associated TCR beta chains appeared to be HLA-restricted in a later analysis, and the HLA associations seemed to be driven largely by CMV exposure. Cytomegalovirus status was reported to be diagnosed by the classifier with high specificity and sensitivity in both the original and validation cohorts. Because counts were too low, seventeen rarely observed V segments, including chromosome 9 orphons, were left out of the earlier analysis of 587 of the donors. In a later genetic analysis, a missense DCLRE1C variant was associated with V-gene and J-gene trimming of TCR beta chains, and the association was replicated in an independent cohort. Immune exposure information for the cohort was limited to CMV serostatus. In a later genetic analysis, fewer N-insertions in productive TCRs were reported among donors in an Asian-associated ancestry cluster than the roughly 700-donor mean. Some IMGT-functional V segments, including TRBV6-2 and TRBV6-3, could not be distinguished by the 87-base-pair reads and were therefore excluded. Presence/absence analyses assumed roughly uniform sequencing depth across donors, an assumption that may not hold. The study gave a list of under 200 TCR beta chains associated with cytomegalovirus. Strong co-occurrence of HLA alleles, especially DR and DQ, made assigning TCR associations to individual alleles difficult. In a later analysis, HLA-associated TCR beta chains showed more clonal expansion and lower generation probabilities than non-associated chains that were equally common. Most TCR sequences were seen in very few donors, while some public TCRs were found in many individuals. Three of the identified cytomegalovirus-associated TCR beta chains were confirmed in vitro to be specific for cytomegalovirus antigens. A later analysis associated some 17,000 TCR beta sequences with specific HLA alleles at a false discovery rate of 0.05. A further reported finding was that TCR beta sequences accurately predicted the HLA-A and HLA-B alleles for most subjects in the first cohort. In an earlier analysis of 500 to 650 of the donors, most TCR beta V segments appeared in productive rearrangements about 90% or about 30% of the time, broadly matching IMGT annotations. In this cohort, only TCR beta chains were sequenced, and detectable features were limited by the absence of alpha or paired-chain data.

What was sequenced was PBMCs. The sequence was obtained from an older woman in good health and CMV-seronegative. Recombination linked TRBV7-2 to TRBJ1-2; the D gene cannot be named for sure. In nucleotides, the sequence is TGTGCCAGCAGCTTTCCGGGGATTAACTATGGCTACACCTTC. The translation is CASSFPGINYGYTF.